The rows below give T cell receptor beta chains drawn from one sample of a study of blood T cells in healthy people across ages. TCRdb fed the 5' RACE reads into MiXCR, producing one record per CDR3 protein. Among approximately 760,000 distinct CDR3 sequences listed, about 25% were seen once. This sample also belongs to another study, concerning T cells of mothers and their children.

The sequencing input was blood. The receptors here all came from a boy younger than 18 in good health. The CDR3 runs from the conserved cysteine through the conserved F or W. The order of the fields is CDR3 DNA, CDR3 protein, D gene, J gene, V gene, clone size. A D gene is named only where the DNA matches it firmly. Only some rows state a clone size, as once, few, many or a class for expanded clones.

cdr3_nt: TGTGCCAGCTCGGAACTAGCGGTCGATGAGCAGTTCTTC; cdr3_aa: CASSELAVDEQFF; d_call: TRBD2; j_call: TRBJ2-1; v_call: TRBV27; clone_size: .
cdr3_nt: TGTGCCACCAGCAGAGATAGAGGCGCTGGTTCAAGCTACACCTTC; cdr3_aa: CATSRDRGAGSSYTF; d_call: .; j_call: TRBJ1-2; v_call: TRBV15; clone_size: few
cdr3_nt: TGTGCCAGCAGTGTAGCAGCGGGGGACTCCTACGAGCAGTACTTC; cdr3_aa: CASSVAAGDSYEQYF; d_call: TRBD2; j_call: TRBJ2-7; v_call: TRBV2; clone_size: few
cdr3_nt: TGCGCCAGCAGCTTGGAGGGGACAGGGAATCAGCCCCAGCATTTT; cdr3_aa: CASSLEGTGNQPQHF; d_call: TRBD1; j_call: TRBJ1-5; v_call: TRBV5-1; clone_size: few
cdr3_nt: TGTGCCAGCAGTTCCCGGGACAGGGGAGGAGAGCAGTACTTC; cdr3_aa: CASSSRDRGGEQYF; d_call: TRBD1; j_call: TRBJ2-7; v_call: TRBV27; clone_size: few
cdr3_nt: TGTGCCAGCAGCCAAACAGGGGAGGTAGAGACCCAGTACTTC; cdr3_aa: CASSQTGEVETQYF; d_call: .; j_call: TRBJ2-5; v_call: TRBV3-1; clone_size: .
cdr3_nt: TGTGCCAGCACCATGGGGACTGTTCCCTCTGGGGCCAACGTCCTGACTTTC; cdr3_aa: CASTMGTVPSGANVLTF; d_call: .; j_call: TRBJ2-6; v_call: TRBV6-6; clone_size: .
cdr3_nt: TGTGCCAGCAGGGGACCGGGAACCTACAATGAGCAGTTCTTC; cdr3_aa: CASRGPGTYNEQFF; d_call: .; j_call: TRBJ2-1; v_call: TRBV28; clone_size: .
cdr3_nt: TGTGCCAGCAGCTTAAATCCTGGTCTAGCCCAATACAATGAGCAGTTCTTC; cdr3_aa: CASSLNPGLAQYNEQFF; d_call: .; j_call: TRBJ2-1; v_call: TRBV7-9; clone_size: few
cdr3_nt: TGCAGCGTTGAAGAAGATAAGGGTGGCTACACCTTC; cdr3_aa: CSVEEDKGGYTF; d_call: .; j_call: TRBJ1-2; v_call: TRBV29-1; clone_size: few